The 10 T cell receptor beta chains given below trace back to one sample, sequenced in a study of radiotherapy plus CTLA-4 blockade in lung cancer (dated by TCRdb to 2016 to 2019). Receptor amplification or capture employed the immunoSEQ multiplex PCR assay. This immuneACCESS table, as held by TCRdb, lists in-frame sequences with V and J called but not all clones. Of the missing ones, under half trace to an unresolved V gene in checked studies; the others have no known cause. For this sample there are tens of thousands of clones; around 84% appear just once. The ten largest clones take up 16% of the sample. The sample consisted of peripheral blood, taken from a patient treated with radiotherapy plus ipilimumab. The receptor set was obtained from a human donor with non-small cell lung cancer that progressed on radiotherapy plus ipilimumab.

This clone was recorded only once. The CDR3, as DNA: TGTGCCAGCAGCCTAGGCCCGGGTGGTTGGACCGGGGAGCTGTTTTTT. Translation gives CASSLGPGGWTGELFF. The J gene is TRBJ2-2, the V gene TRBV7-2, with D hard to call. Germline V CDR1 and CDR2: SGHTA, FQGNSA. The V end lost 5 bases, the J end lost 5 bases, and 18 bases lay between the germline ends. The CDR3 contains 16 residues.

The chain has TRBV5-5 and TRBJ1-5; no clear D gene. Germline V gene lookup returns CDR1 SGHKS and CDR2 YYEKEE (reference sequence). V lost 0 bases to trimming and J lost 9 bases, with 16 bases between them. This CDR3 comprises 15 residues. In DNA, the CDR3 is TGTGCCAGCAGCTTGGGACTGGCAGCTCCTGGGCCCCAGCATTTT. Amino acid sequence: CASSLGLAAPGPQHF.

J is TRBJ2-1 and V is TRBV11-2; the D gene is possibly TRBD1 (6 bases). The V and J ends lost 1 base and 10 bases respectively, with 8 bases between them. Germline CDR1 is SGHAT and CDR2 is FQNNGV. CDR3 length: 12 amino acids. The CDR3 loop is CASSLGRGEQFF. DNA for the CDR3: TGTGCCAGCAGCTTAGGAAGGGGGGAGCAGTTCTTC.

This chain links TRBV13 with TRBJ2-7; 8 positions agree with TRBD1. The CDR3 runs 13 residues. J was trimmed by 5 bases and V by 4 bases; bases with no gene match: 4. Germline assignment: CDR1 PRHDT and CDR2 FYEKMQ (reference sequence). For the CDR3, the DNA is TGTGCCAGCAGCTCCGACAGGGGCCACGAGCAGTACTTC. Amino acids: CASSSDRGHEQYF. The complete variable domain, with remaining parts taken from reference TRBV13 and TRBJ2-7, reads AAGVIQSPRHLIKEKRETATLKCYPIPRHDTVYWYQQGPGQDPQFLISFYEKMQSDKGSIPDRFSAQQFSDYHSELNMSSLELGDSALYFCASSSDRGHEQYFGPGTRLTVT.

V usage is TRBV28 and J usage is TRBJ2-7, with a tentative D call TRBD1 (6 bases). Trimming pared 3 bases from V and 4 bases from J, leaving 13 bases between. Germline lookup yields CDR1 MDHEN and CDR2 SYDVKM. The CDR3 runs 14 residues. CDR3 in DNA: TGTGCCAGCAGTTTCCTTACAGGGTCTTACGAGCAGTACTTC. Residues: CASSFLTGSYEQYF.

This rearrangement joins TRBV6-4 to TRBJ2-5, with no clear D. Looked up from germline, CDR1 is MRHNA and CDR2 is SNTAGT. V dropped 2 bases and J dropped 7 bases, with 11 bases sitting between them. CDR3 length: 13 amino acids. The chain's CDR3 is CASSDVLGATQYF. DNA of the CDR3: TGTGCCAGCAGTGACGTCCTAGGAGCGACCCAGTACTTC.

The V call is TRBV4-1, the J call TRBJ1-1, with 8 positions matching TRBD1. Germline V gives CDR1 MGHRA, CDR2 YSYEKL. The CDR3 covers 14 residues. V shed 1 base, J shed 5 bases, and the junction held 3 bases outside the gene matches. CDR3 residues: CASSQVQGGTEAFF. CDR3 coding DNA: TGCGCCAGCAGCCAAGTACAGGGGGGGACTGAAGCTTTCTTT.

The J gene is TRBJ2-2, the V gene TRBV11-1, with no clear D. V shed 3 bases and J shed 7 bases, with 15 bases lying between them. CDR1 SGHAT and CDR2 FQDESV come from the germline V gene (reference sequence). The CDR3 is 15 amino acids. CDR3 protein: CASSFARGSVGELFF. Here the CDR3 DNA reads TGTGCCAGCAGCTTCGCGCGAGGATCCGTCGGGGAGCTGTTTTTT.

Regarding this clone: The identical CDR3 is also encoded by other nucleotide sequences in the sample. CDR3 DNA: TGCGCCAGCAGCTGGCCCGTGCGGGGCGGGGGGGACAATGAGCAGTTCTTC. It encodes CASSWPVRGGGDNEQFF. V is TRBV5-1 and J is TRBJ2-1; the match to TRBD2 covers 9 bases. J lost 5 bases, V lost 3 bases, and 12 bases had no gene match. Germline V CDR1 and CDR2: SGHRS, YFSETQ. There are 17 residues in the CDR3.

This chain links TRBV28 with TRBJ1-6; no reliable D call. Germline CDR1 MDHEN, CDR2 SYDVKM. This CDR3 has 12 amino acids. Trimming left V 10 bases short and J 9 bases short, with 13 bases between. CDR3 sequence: CATTTAGSPLHF. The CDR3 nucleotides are TGTGCCACTACCACGGCCGGTTCACCCCTCCACTTT.